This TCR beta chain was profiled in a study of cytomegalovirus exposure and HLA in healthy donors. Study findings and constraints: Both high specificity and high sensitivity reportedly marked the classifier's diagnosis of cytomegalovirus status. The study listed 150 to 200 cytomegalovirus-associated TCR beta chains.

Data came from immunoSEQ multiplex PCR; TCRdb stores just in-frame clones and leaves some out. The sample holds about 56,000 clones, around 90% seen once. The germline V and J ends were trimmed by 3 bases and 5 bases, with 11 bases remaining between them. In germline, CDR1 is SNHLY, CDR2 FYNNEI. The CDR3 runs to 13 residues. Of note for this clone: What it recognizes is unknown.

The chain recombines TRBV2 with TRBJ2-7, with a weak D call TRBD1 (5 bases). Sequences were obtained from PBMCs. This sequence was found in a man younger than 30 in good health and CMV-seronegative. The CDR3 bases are TGTGCCAGCAGTGACCAGGGTAAGGACGAGCAGTACTTC. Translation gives CASSDQGKDEQYF. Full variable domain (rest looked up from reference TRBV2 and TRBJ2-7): EPEVTQTPSHQVTQMGQEVILRCVPISNHLYFYWYRQILGQKVEFLVSFYNNEISEKSEIFDDQFSVERPDGSNFTLKIRSTKLEDSAMYFCASSDQGKDEQYFGPGTRLTVT.